This T cell receptor (beta chain) was documented in a study of Ad26.COV2.S vaccination and SARS-CoV-2 variants. V shed 4 bases and J 4 bases; nucleotides not matched to a gene: 3. Germline V gene sequence: CDR1 MNHEY, CDR2 SVGAGI. The CDR3 consists of 13 residues. Using immunoSEQ multiplex PCR, the repertoire was profiled, and TCRdb retains in-frame clones only, with some absent. This table has 350,000 to 450,000 clones, around 86% appearing once. The treatment is: some 20 received Ad26.COV2.S at low or high dose, single or two shots; about five received placebo; per-sample allocation not given. Collection of the samples took place on day 63 after the first injection of vaccine or placebo. The vaccine delivered Wuhan-strain SARS-CoV-2 spike through an Ad26 vector.

The sample was peripheral blood, taken in a trial of Ad26.COV2.S vaccine versus placebo. The sequence came from a person between 18 and 65 years old who received the Ad26.COV2.S COVID-19 vaccine or a placebo. The chain joins TRBV6-5 to TRBJ2-5; 7 nucleotides match TRBD2. CDR3 nucleotide sequence: TGTGCCAGCAGTTCCCCGGGGGGAGAGACCCAGTACTTC. This sequence encodes CASSSPGGETQYF.